This T cell receptor beta chain comes out of a study of T cells after posttransplantation cyclophosphamide. The study, taken as a whole, reports: Recipient CMV seropositivity and CMV reactivation strongly tracked TRB clonality.

V was clipped by 0 bases and J by 8 bases, with 17 bases between them. Germline CDR1 reads SGHDT; CDR2 reads YYEEEE. This CDR3 spans 15 amino acids. As concerns this clone: Its antigen is unidentified.

TCRdb's table, derived via immunoSEQ multiplex PCR, lists solely in-frame clones and lacks some. The sample has 31,000 or so clones; more than 85% are singletons. The naive gate required viable CD3+CD4+ or CD3+CD8+ cells with CCR7+CD45RA+CD45RO-CD95-CD27+CD28+ phenotype. The origin of this receptor is a young man in good health and a related stem cell transplant donor. This chain uses TRBV5-6 with TRBJ1-2; D remains ambiguous. Sequenced sample: naive CD4+ T cells sorted from blood. DNA for the CDR3: TGTGCCAGCAGCTTGGGTTCCTTACAGTATGCGGGCTACACCTTC. Translation gives CASSLGSLQYAGYTF.